Listed here are 28 T cell receptor beta chains from one sample, sequenced in a study of tumor-infiltrating lymphocytes in primary liver carcinoma. Unsorted bulk tissue, roughly 20-34 mg of it, served as the source for co-extraction of RNA and DNA. From roughly 0.5 ug total RNA, TCR beta cDNA was generated with a primer in the constant region. Generation of the TCR beta libraries relied on three nested multiplex PCR rounds using slightly modified ARM-PCR. For around 10 cycles apiece, the opening two PCR rounds ran with TRBV1-TRBV30 forward primers and a C-beta reverse primer. TCRdb processed the multiplex PCR reads anew with MiXCR; each CDR3 protein has one entry. The sample lists about 190,000 distinct CDR3 sequences, approximately 86% occurring once. The sample taken for sequencing was tumor tissue from primary liver carcinoma. These TCRs come from a man between 40 and 49 years old with primary liver carcinoma and hepatitis B virus infection.

Remarks on this clonotype: One end of the junction does not line up with germline, which may come from a read error. This rearrangement joins TRBV12-3 or TRBV12-4 to TRBJ2-3; D tentatively reads TRBD1 or TRBD2 (7 bases each). The CDR3 length is 14 residues. Written as DNA, the CDR3 is TGTACCAGCAGGGAGGGGACAGATTCTGGTACGCAGTATTTT. Encoded protein: CTSREGTDSGTQYF.

Notes on this clonotype: The junction shows a germline mismatch at one end, possibly a read error. This chain connects TRBV6-2 or TRBV6-3 to TRBJ1-1; D is perhaps TRBD1 (5 bases). This CDR3 spans 16 amino acids. Germline V gene sequence: CDR1 MNHEY, CDR2 SVGEGT. CDR3 in amino acids: CASSYSPYMVGTETFF. The DNA of the CDR3 is TGTGCCAGCAGTTACTCACCTTACATGGTGGGGACTGAAACTTTCTTT.

Notes on this clonotype: A clone one base away is much larger, so this may be a read error. CDR3 coding DNA: TGTGTCAGCAGCAGGGATCTAGGGGGCATTCAGTACTTC. It codes for CVSSRDLGGIQYF. V gene TRBV5-5 combines with J gene TRBJ2-4, with D possibly TRBD1 on 6 matching bases. Germline CDR1 reads SGHKS; CDR2 reads YYEKEE (reference sequence). The CDR3 sequence is 13 residues long.

About this clonotype itself: The junction shows a germline mismatch at one end, possibly a read error. The chain uses TRBV5-4 and TRBJ1-5, with 9 bases lining up with TRBD1. Germline loops: CDR1 SGHNT, CDR2 YYREEE (reference sequence). The CDR3 runs 15 residues. Here the CDR3 reads CASSPDRGGYQPQLF. CDR3 sequence (DNA): TGTGCCAGCAGCCCGGACAGGGGTGGCTATCAGCCCCAGCTTTTT.

The chain uses TRBV6-2 or TRBV6-3 and TRBJ2-1; D is uncertain. This CDR3 spans 15 amino acids. Germline V lookup: CDR1 MNHEY, CDR2 SVGEGT. Between the trimmed V and J ends, which lost 8 bases and 4 bases, there was a span of 18 bases. CDR3 region: CASGSGLTLYNEQFF. The CDR3 nucleotides read TGTGCCAGCGGCTCCGGATTAACGCTATACAATGAGCAGTTCTTC.

The chain employs TRBV10-3 and TRBJ2-1, with D hard to call. CDR1 ENHRY and CDR2 SYGVKD come from the germline V gene. Trimming removed 7 bases from V and 8 bases from J, with 18 bases in between. This CDR3 comprises 14 residues. Written as DNA, the CDR3 is TGTGCCATCAATCCCGCCCCATGGATCGATGAGCAGTTCTTC. Translating gives CAINPAPWIDEQFF.

Comment on this clonotype: No conserved phenylalanine or tryptophan ends this CDR3, so it is likely a read error. The chain is built from TRBV2 and TRBJ2-3; D is possibly TRBD2 (5 bases). V was cut by 6 bases and J by 0 bases, with 7 bases left in between. CDR1 SNHLY and CDR2 FYNNEI come from the germline V gene. The CDR3 covers 13 residues. CDR3 coding DNA: TGTGCCAGCAGAGCGGACAGCACAGATACGCAGTATTAT. This encodes CASRADSTDTQYY.

The genes are TRBV9 and TRBJ2-7; D gene uncertain. This CDR3 has 14 amino acids. With 0 bases removed from V and 0 bases from J, the gap between germline ends came to 7 bases. Germline V CDR1 and CDR2: SGDLS, YYNGEE. CDR3 bases: TGTGCCAGCAGCGTAGCCGGAGCCTCCTACGAGCAGTACTTC. It is translated as CASSVAGASYEQYF.

About this clonotype itself: This may come from a read error, since a much larger clone is one base off. The chain carries TRBV5-1 and TRBJ1-1; perhaps TRBD1 as D (5 bases). V gave up 4 bases and J gave up 5 bases, with 15 bases separating them. Germline-derived CDR1 and CDR2 are SGHRS and YFSETQ. The CDR3 is 14 residues long. The CDR3 spells CASSLSGERTEAFF. The CDR3 DNA reads as TGCGCCAGCAGCCTGTCGGGGGAGAGGACTGAAGCTTTCTTT.

In regard to this clonotype: The germline gene is not matched at one end of the junction; a read error may be the cause. The J gene is TRBJ2-1, the V gene TRBV4-2; 7 bases match TRBD1. CDR1 LGHNA and CDR2 YNFKEQ come from the germline V gene. The CDR3 extends over 16 amino acids. The CDR3 nucleotides read TGTGCCAGCAGCCGACTGACAGGGTCAGGTGTCAATGAGCAGCTCTTC. This sequence encodes CASSRLTGSGVNEQLF.

This clonotype was recorded once. A much larger clonotype is one base distant, so this may be a read error. The chain carries TRBV7-9 and TRBJ2-1; no definite D call. This CDR3 has 13 amino acids. The germline V gene encodes CDR1 SEHNR and CDR2 FQNEAQ (reference sequence). Trimming took off 5 bases at V and 10 bases at J, with 15 bases between the two ends. This chain's CDR3 is CASSPTLSWEQFF. CDR3 sequence (DNA): TGTGCCAGCAGCCCGACCCTTAGCTGGGAGCAGTTCTTC.

With regard to this clonotype: Because the CDR3's place on the DNA is in doubt, the DNA is left out and the CDR3 is given as listed by TCRdb. The gene calls are TRBV11-2 and TRBJ1-6; TRBD1 reflects the table's D call only, with no check against the DNA. The CDR3 is 16 residues long, ends included. The germline V gene encodes CDR1 SGHAT and CDR2 FQNNGV. This CDR3 reads CASSFATGTANPPLNF.

This clonotype was found once. At one of its ends the junction is not consistent with the germline gene, which may arise from a read error. The V call is TRBV11-2, the J call TRBJ2-3; D perhaps matches TRBD2 (5 bases). The CDR3 sequence is 14 residues long. Germline V gene sequence: CDR1 SGHAT, CDR2 FQNNGV. The DNA of the CDR3 is TGTGCCAGCAGTTTGGACTTGACGTCAGACACGCACTATTTT. Its translation is CASSLDLTSDTHYF. Based on the CDR3 plus reference TRBV11-2 and TRBJ2-3, the full variable domain is EAGVAQSPRYKIIEKRQSVAFWCNPISGHATLYWYQQILGQGPKLLIQFQNNGVVDDSQLPKDRFSAERLKGVDSTLKIQPAKLEDSAVYLCASSLDLTSDTHYFGPGTRLTVL.

V gene TRBV29-1 combines with J gene TRBJ2-7; tentative D call: TRBD2 (6 bases). The CDR3 runs to 13 residues. Germline lookup yields CDR1 SQVTM and CDR2 ANQGSEA. The germline V and J ends were trimmed by 7 bases and 7 bases, with 20 bases remaining between them. CDR3 sequence reads: CSARDLPVWEQYF. DNA for the CDR3: TGCAGCGCAAGGGACTTACCTGTCTGGGAGCAGTACTTC.

The chain links TRBV10-3 to TRBJ2-1; 10 nucleotides line up with TRBD2. CDR1 ENHRY and CDR2 SYGVKD come from the germline V gene. This CDR3 has 16 amino acids. V was pared by 7 bases and J by 3 bases, with 9 bases of the junction left unmatched. CDR3 DNA: TGTGCCATCATCCCGGGACTAGCGTGGAACTACAATGAGCAGTTCTTC. This gives the protein CAIIPGLAWNYNEQFF.

As concerns this clonotype: The CDR3 ends on some other residue instead of the conserved phenylalanine or tryptophan, so this is likely a read error. The genes are TRBV5-1 and TRBJ2-2; a possible D gene is TRBD1 (5 bases). This CDR3 comprises 16 residues. V lost 9 bases and J 0 bases, leaving 18 bases between the germline ends. From germline, CDR1 is SGHRS and CDR2 YFSETQ. CDR3 DNA sequence: TGCGCCATCAGTTTACATCACAGGACGAACACCGGGGAGCTGTTTGTT. Encoded protein: CAISLHHRTNTGELFV.

Details on this clonotype: The CDR3 does not end in the conserved phenylalanine or tryptophan, so this is likely a read error. The CDR3 DNA reads TGTGCCAGCATCTTAGAGGATCGGAAATGGCAGTTCGTC. As protein: CASILEDRKWQFV. V and J are TRBV7-9 and TRBJ2-1; no firm D call. Per germline, CDR1 SEHNR and CDR2 FQNEAQ (reference sequence). The CDR3 covers 13 residues.

Worth noting for this clonotype: The junction departs from germline at one end; a sequencing error may be responsible. The chain couples TRBV28 to TRBJ2-1, with 8 bases matching TRBD2. Germline V gene sequence: CDR1 MDHEN, CDR2 SYDVKM. CDR3 size: 14 residues. CDR3 bases: TGTACCAGCAGGGATCCGGGAATAACGGGAGGGGAGTTCTTC. Encoded protein: CTSRDPGITGGEFF.

A word on this clonotype: A junction end diverges from the germline sequence, so it may reflect a read error. The gene calls are TRBV6-5 and TRBJ1-1, with D perhaps matching TRBD1 (6 bases). The CDR3 has 15 residues. The germline V gene has CDR1 MNHEY and CDR2 SVGAGI. The CDR3 DNA follows: TGTGCCAGGAGTTACTCGCCAACAGGGAACACTGAAGTTTTCTTT. As protein: CARSYSPTGNTEVFF.

The genes are TRBV29-1 and TRBJ2-5; 7 nucleotides match TRBD1. The J call may be mistaken, given a closer DNA end match to TRBJ2-1. The CDR3 length is 14 residues. Germline V CDR1 and CDR2: SQVTM, ANQGSEA. CDR3 in DNA: TGCAGCGTTGGCAACGGACAGGCCCAAGAGACCCAGTTCTTC. Amino acids: CSVGNGQAQETQFF.

The rearrangement uses TRBV10-3 and TRBJ2-1, with 7 bases aligning to TRBD1. With V trimmed by 2 bases and J by 7 bases, 20 bases remained unmatched. The V gene's germline CDR1 is ENHRY and CDR2 SYGVKD. The CDR3 extends over 19 amino acids. Here the CDR3 DNA reads TGTGCCATCAGTGAGCCTGGGACAGTCGGGACGGGACACTTGAATGAGCAGTTCTTC. Amino acid sequence: CAISEPGTVGTGHLNEQFF.

About this clonotype: A much bigger clone sits one base away, suggesting this may be a read error. This chain uses TRBV5-1 with TRBJ2-2, with D hard to call. There are 15 residues in the CDR3. From germline, CDR1 is SGHRS and CDR2 YFSETQ. V lost 0 bases and J 4 bases, leaving 10 bases between the germline ends. The CDR3 DNA reads TGCGCCAGCAGCTTGGCCATGGAGAGCACCGGGGAGCTGTTTTTT. Protein product: CASSLAMESTGELFF.

On this clonotype: Germline and junction disagree at one end, which may indicate a read error. The chain combines TRBV29-1 with TRBJ1-1; weak D call: TRBD1 (5 bases). The CDR3 has 12 residues. CDR1 is SQVTM and CDR2 is ANQGSEA in the germline V gene. The DNA of the CDR3 is TGCAGCGCCATCGGACAAGGTACTGAAGCTTTATTT. It specifies CSAIGQGTEALF.

Regarding this clonotype: At one end, the junction sequence differs from germline, possibly due to a read error. The chain links TRBV6-1 to TRBJ1-5; D is unclear. CDR1 and CDR2 from the germline V gene are MNHNS and SASEGT. This CDR3 comprises 14 residues. The DNA of the CDR3 is TGTGTCAGCAGTGAATGGGGAAGGGATCAGCCCCAGCATTTT. This translates into CVSSEWGRDQPQHF.

Concerning this clonotype: In this CDR3 the conserved last residue, phenylalanine or tryptophan, is missing, so a read error is likely. It is unclear where the CDR3 begins or ends on the DNA, so no DNA is shown, and the CDR3 is as TCRdb lists it. The chain is built from TRBV4-1 and TRBJ1-6; the table assigns TRBD1, which was not confirmed against the DNA. The CDR3 totals 13 residues, both ends included. CDR1 is MGHRA, CDR2 YSYEKL, per germline. The CDR3: CASSQGTNSPLHL.

A note on this clonotype: Lacking the conserved final phenylalanine or tryptophan, this CDR3 likely reflects a read error. The chain has TRBV29-1 and TRBJ1-2; D might be TRBD1 (5 bases). CDR3 length equals 15 residues. From germline, CDR1 is SQVTM and CDR2 ANQGSEA. The CDR3 region is CCVGRGWGMGYGYTI. Here the CDR3 DNA reads TGCTGTGTTGGGCGGGGTTGGGGCATGGGATATGGCTACACCATC.

This sequence joins TRBV5-1 and TRBJ2-3; D may be TRBD1 or TRBD2 (6 bases each). Germline lookup yields CDR1 SGHRS and CDR2 YFSETQ. V lost 1 base to trimming and J lost 14 bases, with 26 bases between them. The CDR3 consists of 16 residues. In DNA form, the CDR3 reads TGCGCCAGCAGCTTGAACGGCAGGGGAGGCACAGATACGTGGTATTTT. The encoded protein is CASSLNGRGGTDTWYF.

Worth noting for this clonotype: Its ends do not fully match the called genes, so a read error is possible. V and J are TRBV14 and TRBJ2-6, with D possibly matching TRBD1 (5 bases). Germline V gene lookup returns CDR1 SGHDN and CDR2 FVKESK. This CDR3 comprises 15 residues. This CDR3 reads CASSQGAVGANILTF. The DNA for the CDR3 is TGTGCCAGCAGCCAAGGCGCAGTTGGGGCCAACATCCTGACTTTC.